Below, 21 T cell receptor beta chains from the same sample are listed, as sequenced in a study of blood T cell repertoires in COVID-19. Clones were sequenced by immunoSEQ multiplex PCR, and TCRdb holds only the in-frame ones, with some missing. The sample has roughly 160,000 clones, 84% seen once; the top ten hold around 2.7%. Specimen: peripheral blood. Receptors originate from a woman aged 80 or over with COVID-19, enrolled during active disease.

The genes are TRBV19 and TRBJ2-2; 9 nucleotides agree with TRBD1. Germline CDR1 LNHDA, CDR2 SQIVND (reference sequence). The CDR3 has 14 amino acids. The J segment lost 6 bases and the V segment lost 9 bases, leaving 8 bases of the junction unmatched. The CDR3 DNA sequence: TGTGCCAGCCTATGGACAGGGGCCGCCGGGGAGCTGTTTTTT. Its protein is CASLWTGAAGELFF.

This clone occurred once. The rearrangement links TRBV6-2 or TRBV6-3 to TRBJ2-1; no firm D call. The CDR3 contains 17 residues. Germline V lookup: CDR1 MNHEY, CDR2 SVGEGT. Trimming took off 0 bases at V and 7 bases at J, with 19 bases between the two ends. CDR3 region: CASSYSFYNVANNEQFF. DNA for the CDR3: TGTGCCAGCAGTTACTCTTTCTATAATGTAGCCAATAATGAGCAGTTCTTC.

This clone was seen only a few times. This chain uses TRBV7-9 with TRBJ1-1; D gene uncertain. V lost 1 base and J lost 4, with 7 bases in between. This CDR3 comprises 13 residues. Germline CDR1 is SEHNR and CDR2 is FQNEAQ (reference sequence). CDR3 protein: CASSLVVLTEAFF. As DNA, the CDR3 is TGTGCCAGCAGCTTAGTTGTACTCACTGAAGCTTTCTTT.

The rearrangement links TRBV18 to TRBJ1-4; the D is unclear. CDR1 KGHSH and CDR2 LQKENI come from the germline V gene. Trimming pared 2 bases from V and 0 bases from J, leaving 7 bases between. This CDR3 has 15 amino acids. The CDR3 DNA reads TGTGCCAGCTCACCAATTACAGCAACTAATGAAAAACTGTTTTTT. Encoded protein: CASSPITATNEKLFF. Based on the CDR3 plus reference TRBV18 and TRBJ1-4, the full variable domain is NAGVMQNPRHLVRRRGQEARLRCSPMKGHSHVYWYRQLPEEGLKFMVYLQKENIIDESGMPKERFSAEFPKEGPSILRIQQVVRGDSAAYFCASSPITATNEKLFFGSGTQLSVL.

This clone appeared once. V gene TRBV14 combines with J gene TRBJ1-1, with a possible D match to TRBD1 (5 bases). V was trimmed by 1 base and J by 0 bases, leaving 9 bases between them. Germline CDR1 is SGHDN and CDR2 is FVKESK. The CDR3 is made up of 15 amino acids. The CDR3 loop is CASSQVRQLNTEAFF. The CDR3 DNA reads as TGTGCCAGCAGCCAAGTTCGACAGTTGAACACTGAAGCTTTCTTT.

The genes are TRBV7-9 and TRBJ2-2; D might be TRBD1 (5 bases). With 2 bases removed from V and 6 bases from J, the gap between germline ends came to 16 bases. The germline V gene encodes CDR1 SEHNR and CDR2 FQNEAQ (reference sequence). The CDR3 is made up of 16 amino acids. Written as DNA, the CDR3 is TGTGCCAGCAGCTTACCAGCAAGGGGTTGGGCCGGGGAGCTGTTTTTT. It translates to CASSLPARGWAGELFF. Full variable domain (outside the CDR3, taken from reference TRBV7-9 and TRBJ2-2): DTGVSQNPRHKITKRGQNVTFRCDPISEHNRLYWYRQTLGQGPEFLTYFQNEAQLEKSRLLSDRFSAERPKGSFSTLEIQRTEQGDSAMYLCASSLPARGWAGELFFGEGSRLTVL.

There are a few counts of this clone. The chain couples TRBV3-1 (or the pseudogene TRBV3-2) to TRBJ2-1, with TRBD1 as a possible D gene (5 bases). The CDR3 extends over 13 amino acids. The V end was cut by 0 bases, the J end by 10 bases, with 10 bases between. From germline, CDR1 is LGHDT and CDR2 YNNKEL (reference sequence). The CDR3 sequence: CASSQEVGREQFF. The CDR3 DNA sequence: TGTGCCAGCAGCCAAGAGGTGGGGCGAGAGCAGTTCTTC.

The genes are TRBV12-5 and TRBJ1-1, with TRBD1 matching 7 bases. The junction had 4 bases not matched to a gene; V was cut back by 5 bases and J by 4 bases. The CDR3 covers 13 residues. The germline gives CDR1 LGHNT, CDR2 FRNRAP. The chain's CDR3 is CASGSQGGTEAFF. DNA for the CDR3: TGTGCTAGTGGTAGCCAGGGGGGCACTGAAGCTTTCTTT.

The gene calls are TRBV12-5 and TRBJ2-7; 7 bases match TRBD1. Germline-derived CDR1 and CDR2 are LGHNT and FRNRAP. The CDR3 has 14 residues. The J segment lost 2 bases and the V segment lost 6 bases, leaving 7 bases of the junction unmatched. Written as DNA, the CDR3 is TGTGCTAGTGGAGAGGGACAGCTAGCCTACGAGCAGTACTTC. It specifies CASGEGQLAYEQYF.

This chain joins TRBV7-2 and TRBJ2-3; 16 positions match TRBD2. This CDR3 has 18 residues. V lost 1 base, J lost 4 bases, and 5 bases stayed unmatched. Per the germline V gene, CDR1 is SGHTA and CDR2 is FQGNSA. The CDR3 bases are TGTGCCAGCAGCTTAGAGGGGACTAGCGGGGGGGCCGCAGATACGCAGTATTTT. This translates into CASSLEGTSGGAADTQYF.

This chain connects TRBV5-1 to TRBJ1-6; D is undetermined. Looked up from germline, CDR1 is SGHRS and CDR2 is YFSETQ. V lost 0 bases and J lost 10, with 14 bases in between. The CDR3 totals 15 residues. Here the CDR3 reads CASSLGLGRNSPLHF. As DNA, the CDR3 is TGCGCCAGCAGCTTGGGGTTGGGGAGGAACTCACCCCTCCACTTT.

This clone appeared a few times. The chain joins TRBV28 to TRBJ2-2, with 11 bases fitting TRBD2. V shed 11 bases, J shed 4 bases, and the junction held 9 bases outside the gene matches. Germline assignment: CDR1 MDHEN and CDR2 SYDVKM. This CDR3 has 15 amino acids. CDR3 sequence (DNA): TGTGCCGTTCCTGGGGGACTAGCGGCCACCGGGGAGCTGTTTTTT. Protein sequence: CAVPGGLAATGELFF.

This clone was found a few times. J is TRBJ1-1 and V is TRBV9; D gene unclear. The V end lost 3 bases, the J end lost 4 bases, and 10 bases lay between the germline ends. There are 13 residues in the CDR3. From germline, CDR1 is SGDLS and CDR2 YYNGEE. In DNA, the CDR3 is TGTGCCAGCAGCGGACTTACGGGCACTGAAGCTTTCTTT. This encodes CASSGLTGTEAFF.

The CDR3 bases are TGTGCCAGCAGCCCTCCGGGACTAATCAATGAGCAGTTCTTC. As protein: CASSPPGLINEQFF. The gene calls are TRBV7-3 and TRBJ2-1, with 7 bases that match TRBD2. The ends lost 5 bases at V and 6 bases at J; junction bases unmatched: 7. The CDR3 covers 14 residues. Germline values: CDR1 SGHTA, CDR2 FQGTGA.

V is TRBV11-3 and J is TRBJ2-7; D is perhaps TRBD1 (5 bases). CDR1 and CDR2 (germline): SGHNT, YENEEA. This CDR3 is 13 amino acids long. Trimming shortened V by 1 base and J by 6 bases, and 10 bases separated the two germline ends. The CDR3 sequence: CASSLGMTAEQYF. As DNA, the CDR3 is TGTGCCAGCAGCTTAGGGATGACAGCCGAGCAGTACTTC. Filled out from reference TRBV11-3 and TRBJ2-7, the complete variable domain reads EAGVVQSPRYKIIEKKQPVAFWCNPISGHNTLYWYLQNLGQGPELLIRYENEEAVDDSQLPKDRFSAERLKGVDSTLKIQPAELGDSAVYLCASSLGMTAEQYFGPGTRLTVT.

The rearrangement links TRBV7-9 to TRBJ1-3; D is ambiguous. CDR1 SEHNR and CDR2 FQNEAQ come from the germline V gene (reference sequence). The CDR3 is made up of 19 amino acids. Trimming pared 3 bases from V and 0 bases from J, leaving 21 bases between. This chain's CDR3 is CASSFSLVRHKSSGNTIYF. CDR3 in DNA: TGTGCCAGCAGCTTTTCCTTGGTTCGTCACAAATCCTCTGGAAACACCATATATTTT.

CDR3: CASSLGATGTGNSYEQYF. CDR3 nucleotide sequence: TGTGCCAGCAGTTTGGGGGCAACCGGGACAGGCAATTCCTACGAGCAGTACTTC. V gene TRBV27 combines with J gene TRBJ2-7, with TRBD1 identical over 8 bases. The germline V gene has CDR1 MNHEY and CDR2 SMNVEV (reference sequence). This CDR3 has 18 residues. V shed 3 bases and J 1 base; nucleotides not matched to a gene: 14.

The V gene is TRBV6-5, the J gene TRBJ2-3, with a tentative D call TRBD1 (6 bases). CDR3 length: 14 residues. Germline values: CDR1 MNHEY, CDR2 SVGAGI. The V and J ends lost 4 bases and 2 bases respectively, with 10 bases between them. The CDR3 region is CASSFGQITDTQYF. In nucleotides, the CDR3 is TGTGCCAGCAGTTTTGGACAGATCACAGATACGCAGTATTTT.

Details on this clone: At one end the junction does not follow the germline gene, possibly because of a read error. The chain recombines TRBV6-5 with TRBJ2-7; D is perhaps TRBD1 (5 bases). Per the germline V gene, CDR1 is MNHEY and CDR2 is SVGAGI. The CDR3 contains 12 residues. In DNA form, the CDR3 reads TGTGCCAGCAGCTACCAAGACAGAGGTGGTGACTTC. Translating it yields CASSYQDRGGDF.

The gene calls are TRBV10-2 and TRBJ2-1, with 13 bases that match TRBD2. The V segment lost 8 bases and the J segment 4 bases; nucleotides outside the gene matches: 2. This CDR3 has 14 amino acids. Per the germline V gene, CDR1 is WSHSY and CDR2 is SAAADI. The CDR3 nucleotides are TGCGCCAGCGGGGGACTAGCGGGATACAATGAGCAGTTCTTC. Translated, it gives CASGGLAGYNEQFF.

This clone was seen just once. The J gene is TRBJ1-2, the V gene TRBV3-1 (or the pseudogene TRBV3-2); D is ambiguous. This CDR3 spans 12 amino acids. V was cut by 3 bases and J by 5 bases, with 7 bases left in between. Germline V gene sequence: CDR1 LGHDT, CDR2 YNNKEL (reference sequence). CDR3 sequence reads: CASSHSPYGYTF. The DNA for the CDR3 is TGTGCCAGCAGCCACTCCCCGTATGGCTACACCTTC.